This T cell receptor beta chain appears in the sequencing data of a study of T cells in Graves' hyperthyroidism and ophthalmopathy. Findings and limits, study-wide: Most thyroid clonotypes with frequency above 0.001 were detected in blood. Ophthalmopathy and stable hyperthyroidism were separated by a 13 V-J model.

The CDR3 runs 16 residues. Germline V CDR1 and CDR2: SGHRS, YFSETQ. From RNA transcripts, TCR beta CDR3 regions were amplified. When the TCR CDR3 underwent first-round RT-PCR, the HTBI primer set was used. MiXCR was run by TCRdb on the multiplex PCR reads, yielding one entry per CDR3 protein. Of roughly 500,000 distinct CDR3 sequences listed, under 60% are singletons. There are a few counts of this clonotype. Its antigen remains unidentified. The junction departs from germline at one end; a sequencing error may be responsible. The chain recombines TRBV5-1 with TRBJ2-2; 8 positions match TRBD2. This TCR derives from an adult woman with Graves' disease, either hyperthyroidism or ophthalmopathy (not recorded which). Material for sequencing was peripheral blood or thyroid tissue (not recorded which). Here the CDR3 reads CASRAGDGAMGDEQFF. CDR3 nucleotides: TGCGCCAGCCGAGCGGGGGACGGTGCAATGGGCGATGAGCAGTTTTTT.